The clone carrying this T cell receptor (beta chain) was observed a few times. This table comes from immunoSEQ multiplex PCR, and its TCRdb copy is limited to in-frame clones, with some not included. The repertoire has approximately 100,000 clones, 90% of them found once; the top ten carry roughly 1.6%. This specimen comes from a study of OX40 agonist ivuxolimab in advanced cancers. The sample consisted of CD4+ or CD8+ T cells sorted from blood, taken in a trial of the OX40 agonist ivuxolimab. The clonotype comes from an adult with an advanced solid tumor such as melanoma, head and neck, liver or kidney cancer.

The CDR3 sequence: CASRLTEPFELFF. The CDR3 DNA sequence: TGTGCCAGCAGACTAACGGAGCCGTTCGAGCTGTTTTTT. The chain combines TRBV28 with TRBJ2-2; no clear D gene. The CDR3 length is 13 residues. Germline CDR1 reads MDHEN; CDR2 reads SYDVKM. The ends were cut back, 6 bases at V and 11 bases at J, with 16 bases in the middle.